The 3 T cell receptor beta chains presented below share a single source sample, sequenced in a study of T cells in localized non-small cell lung cancer (TCRdb year 2020). The library was prepared using the immunoSEQ multiplex PCR assay. TCRdb provides this immuneACCESS table in a form limited to in-frame rearrangements. Some clones are lacking; in checked studies, under half of them reflect an unresolved V gene, and why the rest are absent is not known. The table for this sample lists fewer than 40,000 clones; around 90% of them were counted only once. Around 17% of the sample lies in the top ten. Source: peripheral blood mononuclear cells, taken before any cancer treatment. Receptor source: a man between 40 and 70 years old with stage III lung adenocarcinoma.

This clone was seen once. This chain joins TRBV2 and TRBJ2-3; D unresolved. The ends were cut back, 6 bases at V and 4 bases at J, with 8 bases in the middle. CDR1 SNHLY and CDR2 FYNNEI come from the germline V gene. This CDR3 comprises 12 residues. The CDR3 region is CASSRQPDTQYF. CDR3 bases: TGTGCCAGCAGCCGTCAACCAGATACGCAGTATTTT.

The genes are TRBV7-6 and TRBJ1-2, with 7 positions matching TRBD1. This CDR3 region has 13 residues. After removal of 5 bases from V and 7 bases from J, the junction contained 7 bases not matched to a gene. The germline gives CDR1 SGHVS, CDR2 FNYEAQ. The CDR3 spells CASSPRQGSGYTF. CDR3 nucleotides: TGTGCCAGCAGCCCCAGACAGGGATCTGGCTACACCTTC.

V and J are TRBV5-4 and TRBJ1-1, with 7 bases that match TRBD1. The CDR3 totals 14 residues. CDR1 SGHNT and CDR2 YYREEE come from the germline V gene (reference sequence). The ends lost 0 bases at V and 6 bases at J; junction bases unmatched: 5. The CDR3 DNA sequence: TGTGCCAGCAGCTTGGACAGGGGTGTATCTGAAGCTTTCTTT. Translating it yields CASSLDRGVSEAFF.